The 10 T cell receptor beta chains given below trace back to one sample, sequenced in a study of blood T cell repertoires in COVID-19. Some clones are missing from TCRdb's copy, which holds only in-frame ones; the method was immunoSEQ multiplex PCR. The sample lists tens of thousands of clones; about 81% were seen once. Sequencing was performed on peripheral blood. All receptors derive from a middle-aged man with acute or convalescent COVID-19.

The chain recombines TRBV4-1 with TRBJ1-3; 8 bases agree with TRBD1. Germline V gene sequence: CDR1 MGHRA, CDR2 YSYEKL. This CDR3 has 15 residues. The junction had 3 bases not matched to a gene; V was cut back by 1 base and J by 4 bases. Here the CDR3 reads CASSQAGGPGNTIYF. The CDR3 DNA sequence: TGCGCCAGCAGCCAAGCAGGGGGCCCAGGAAACACCATATATTTT.

This chain uses TRBV9 with TRBJ2-5, with D possibly being TRBD1 (6 bases). The germline CDR1 and CDR2 sequences are SGDLS and YYNGEE. The CDR3 has 13 residues. V lost 2 bases and J lost 3, with 8 bases in between. CDR3 region: CASSVDRKETQYF. For the CDR3, the DNA is TGTGCCAGCAGCGTCGACAGGAAAGAGACCCAGTACTTC.

The CDR3 protein is CASRRGEGGGYTF. CDR3 DNA sequence: TGTGCCTCCCGCCGGGGGGAGGGTGGTGGCTACACCTTC. The chain combines TRBV7-8 with TRBJ1-2, with D possibly matching TRBD1 (5 bases). Trimming cost V 11 bases and J 7 bases, with 20 bases left between them. The germline gives CDR1 SGHVS, CDR2 FQNEAQ. The CDR3 has 13 residues.

The chain uses TRBV3-1 (or the pseudogene TRBV3-2) and TRBJ2-1; tentative D call: TRBD1 (6 bases). V lost 1 base, J lost 10 bases, and 11 bases lay in between. The CDR3 is made up of 13 amino acids. Germline V gene sequence: CDR1 LGHDT, CDR2 YNNKEL (reference sequence). CDR3 nucleotides: TGTGCCAGCAGCCAAGGAGGGGGTAGCGAGCAGTTCTTC. It is translated as CASSQGGGSEQFF.

The rearrangement joins TRBV6-5 to TRBJ1-2; maybe TRBD1 (5 bases). The CDR3 contains 13 residues. Trimming removed 7 bases at V and 10 bases at J, with 19 bases between. Germline V CDR1 and CDR2: MNHEY, SVGAGI. The CDR3: CASTSTGSVTYTF. The CDR3 DNA is TGTGCCAGCACCTCCACAGGCAGCGTGACCTACACCTTC.

The chain carries TRBV14 and TRBJ2-4, with D possibly TRBD1 on 5 matching bases. Trimming cost V 8 bases and J 3 bases, with 11 bases left between them. Germline loops: CDR1 SGHDN, CDR2 FVKESK. CDR3 size: 13 residues. CDR3 in DNA: TGTGCCAGCCGGGTTACAGGCAAAAACATTCAGTACTTC. Protein sequence: CASRVTGKNIQYF.

This clone was picked up a small number of times. The chain's CDR3 is CASSRDRVTEAFF. The CDR3, as DNA: TGTGCCAGTAGTCGGGACAGGGTCACTGAAGCTTTCTTT. The chain combines TRBV19 with TRBJ1-1; 9 nucleotides line up with TRBD1. Looked up from germline, CDR1 is LNHDA and CDR2 is SQIVND (reference sequence). V shed 5 bases and J 4 bases; nucleotides not matched to a gene: 2. This CDR3 spans 13 amino acids.

This clone has just a few counts. The chain links TRBV18 to TRBJ1-2; TRBD1 is a possible D gene (6 bases). The germline CDR1 and CDR2 sequences are KGHSH and LQKENI. V lost 4 bases to trimming and J lost 2 bases, with 26 bases between them. This CDR3 comprises 19 residues. This CDR3 reads CASSQPGHDVTPSNYGYTF. CDR3 nucleotides: TGTGCCAGCTCACAGCCGGGACACGATGTTACCCCTTCGAACTATGGCTACACCTTC.

The chain uses TRBV7-9 and TRBJ2-1; 10 positions match TRBD2. Germline loops: CDR1 SEHNR, CDR2 FQNEAQ (reference sequence). The CDR3 spans 16 residues. With V trimmed by 6 bases and J by 0 bases, 5 bases remained unmatched. The CDR3 loop is CASSPLAGTSYNEQFF. The CDR3 coding sequence is TGTGCCAGCAGTCCACTAGCGGGGACCTCCTACAATGAGCAGTTCTTC.

Of note for this clone: The junction differs from germline at one of its ends, possibly a read error. CDR3 sequence: CASSLDLGGNEQYF. For the CDR3, the DNA is TGTGCTAGCAGCTTAGATCTAGGGGGAAACGAGCAGTACTTC. The V and J genes are TRBV7-7 and TRBJ2-7, with a weak D call TRBD1 (6 bases). Germline V gene lookup returns CDR1 SSHAT and CDR2 FNYEAQ (reference sequence). The length of the CDR3 is 14 residues.